One and the same sample provided the 17 T cell receptor beta chains below, sequenced in a study of spatial heterogeneity in lung cancer. The time point is: blood at routine non-recurrence follow-up after resection. TCRdb ran MiXCR on the 5' RACE reads and lists one entry per CDR3 protein. The top ten clones hold about 30% of a sample with about 1,200 distinct CDR3 sequences, less than 35% of them seen once. The sequencing here drew on PBMCs, taken at follow-up. All receptors come from a male donor with early-stage non-small cell lung cancer.

The chain has TRBV18 and TRBJ1-1, with 10 bases that match TRBD1. This CDR3 has 14 residues. Germline-derived CDR1 and CDR2 are KGHSH and LQKENI. J lost 4 bases, V lost 3 bases, and 2 bases had no gene match. The CDR3 reads CASSPGQGGTEAFF. CDR3 sequence (DNA): TGTGCCAGCTCACCTGGACAGGGGGGCACTGAAGCTTTCTTT.

This clonotype has a handful of counts. This chain connects TRBV7-9 to TRBJ2-7; D remains ambiguous. CDR3 length: 12 residues. Germline V gene sequence: CDR1 SEHNR, CDR2 FQNEAQ (reference sequence). V was trimmed by 3 bases and J by 3 bases, leaving 6 bases between them. The CDR3 reads CASSFPGYEQYF. The CDR3 nucleotides read TGTGCCAGCAGCTTCCCGGGCTACGAGCAGTACTTC.

This clonotype has just a few counts. The rearrangement joins TRBV5-1 to TRBJ2-7; 8 nucleotides agree with TRBD1. The CDR3 runs to 16 residues. The ends lost 4 bases at V and 2 bases at J; junction bases unmatched: 11. Germline V CDR1 and CDR2: SGHRS, YFSETQ. CDR3 residues: CASSLEPGQDTYEQYF. The CDR3 DNA reads TGCGCCAGCAGCCTCGAGCCGGGACAGGACACCTACGAGCAGTACTTC.

The chain couples TRBV13 to TRBJ2-7; D may be TRBD1 (5 bases). The ends were cut back, 8 bases at V and 6 bases at J, with 14 bases in the middle. Germline V CDR1 and CDR2: PRHDT, FYEKMQ (reference sequence). This CDR3 has 12 amino acids. The CDR3 sequence: CASGQGSREQYF. In DNA form, the CDR3 reads TGTGCCAGCGGCCAGGGATCTCGCGAGCAGTACTTC.

CDR3 in amino acids: CAISEVGTTYEQYF. The CDR3 DNA reads as TGTGCCATCAGTGAGGTGGGAACCACCTACGAGCAGTACTTC. The V and J genes are TRBV10-3 and TRBJ2-7; D is undetermined. Between the trimmed V and J ends, which lost 2 bases and 2 bases, there was a span of 10 bases. There are 14 residues in the CDR3. Germline V lookup: CDR1 ENHRY, CDR2 SYGVKD.

This clonotype is medium-sized by share. J is TRBJ1-1 and V is TRBV7-9; TRBD1 matches 9 bases. V lost 4 bases to trimming and J lost 4 bases; unmatched junction nucleotides: 4. The CDR3 contains 14 residues. Germline CDR1 SEHNR, CDR2 FQNEAQ (reference sequence). The CDR3 reads CASSSGQGITEAFF. The CDR3 DNA follows: TGTGCCAGCAGCTCGGGACAGGGCATCACTGAAGCTTTCTTT.

A few counts support this clonotype. The chain combines TRBV23-1 with TRBJ2-7; tentative D call: TRBD1 (5 bases). TRBV23-1 is noted as an ORF with a role that remains uncertain. CDR3 length equals 16 residues. V shed 6 bases and J shed 0 bases, with 18 bases lying between them. The chain's CDR3 is CASRFLTERSSYEQYF. As DNA, the CDR3 is TGCGCCAGCAGATTCCTGACAGAAAGAAGCTCCTACGAGCAGTACTTC.

This clonotype was observed a few times. This chain uses TRBV19 with TRBJ1-2, with a possible D match to TRBD1 (5 bases). CDR3 length: 12 amino acids. V lost 2 bases, J lost 6 bases, and 7 bases lay in between. Germline assignment: CDR1 LNHDA and CDR2 SQIVND (reference sequence). CDR3 region: CASSIQGDGYTF. In nucleotides, the CDR3 is TGTGCCAGTAGTATACAGGGAGATGGCTACACCTTC.

This clonotype is judged medium-sized (0.01 to 0.1%). V gene TRBV29-1 combines with J gene TRBJ2-3; 7 bases agree with TRBD1. Germline V CDR1 and CDR2: SQVTM, ANQGSEA. This CDR3 region has 14 residues. The V and J ends lost 3 bases and 4 bases, in that order; junction bases with no gene match: 7. CDR3 amino acids: CSVDKGQWADTQYF. The CDR3 coding sequence is TGCAGCGTTGATAAGGGACAGTGGGCAGATACGCAGTATTTT.

This clonotype was seen only a few times. The V gene is TRBV27, the J gene TRBJ1-1; unclear D gene. V lost 2 bases to trimming and J lost 0 bases, with 7 bases between them. Germline lookup yields CDR1 MNHEY and CDR2 SMNVEV (reference sequence). The CDR3 sequence is 14 residues long. In nucleotides, the CDR3 is TGTGCCAGCAGTTTAAAGGGTTTGAACACTGAAGCTTTCTTT. As protein: CASSLKGLNTEAFF.

The genes are TRBV28 and TRBJ2-1; D gene uncertain. CDR3 length: 12 residues. CDR1 and CDR2 from the germline V gene are MDHEN and SYDVKM. Trimming stripped 7 bases from V and 1 base from J, with 5 bases between. CDR3 amino acids: CASTRSYNEQFF. DNA of the CDR3: TGTGCCAGCACAAGGTCCTACAATGAGCAGTTCTTC.

There are a few counts of this clonotype. The chain couples TRBV19 to TRBJ2-1; TRBD2 is a possible D gene (5 bases). Trimming stripped 7 bases from V and 10 bases from J, with 20 bases between. Germline V gives CDR1 LNHDA, CDR2 SQIVND (reference sequence). The CDR3 has 14 residues. CDR3 region: CASTHGLVMGEQFF. CDR3 nucleotides: TGTGCCAGTACCCACGGACTGGTAATGGGCGAGCAGTTCTTC.

This clonotype is categorized as medium-sized. J is TRBJ2-5 and V is TRBV7-2; 10 positions match TRBD2. This CDR3 has 16 amino acids. V lost 5 bases and J lost 7; bases outside the gene matches: 13. Germline V CDR1 and CDR2: SGHTA, FQGNSA. CDR3 bases: TGTGCCAGCAGCATGGGAGCGGGAGGGGCTCTGGGGACCCAGTACTTC. This translates into CASSMGAGGALGTQYF.

This clonotype occurred a few times. CDR3 in DNA: TGTGCCAGCAGCGAATTCACGGGACTAGCGGGCAATGAGCAGTTCTTC. Its protein is CASSEFTGLAGNEQFF. The chain combines TRBV14 with TRBJ2-1; 12 positions match TRBD2. Germline V CDR1 and CDR2: SGHDN, FVKESK. The CDR3 is 16 amino acids. Trimming removed 5 bases from V and 6 bases from J; junction bases left unmatched: 8.

The chain uses TRBV30 and TRBJ2-3; 9 bases map to TRBD1. The germline CDR1 and CDR2 sequences are GTSNPN and SVGIG (reference sequence). J was trimmed by 5 bases and V by 2 bases; bases with no gene match: 8. The CDR3 contains 15 residues. Written as DNA, the CDR3 is TGTGCCTGGAGTTTAAAACAGGGGGCCAGAGATACGCAGTATTTT. This encodes CAWSLKQGARDTQYF.

In this sample, this clonotype turned up many times. The chain is built from TRBV28 and TRBJ2-7; tentatively, D is TRBD1 (5 bases). The V end lost 2 bases, the J end lost 2 bases, and 13 bases lay between the germline ends. The length of the CDR3 is 15 residues. Germline V lookup: CDR1 MDHEN, CDR2 SYDVKM. CDR3 residues: CASSLGPDRPYEQYF. CDR3 nucleotide sequence: TGTGCCAGCAGTTTAGGCCCCGACAGACCCTACGAGCAGTACTTC.

By frequency in the sample, this clonotype is large. The CDR3 loop is CASSSPTEDNPYEQYV. The CDR3 region has the DNA TGTGCCAGCAGTTCTCCGACGGAGGATAATCCCTACGAGCAGTACGTC. The chain couples TRBV2 to TRBJ2-7; possible D gene TRBD2, 5 bases. V lost 5 bases to trimming and J lost 2 bases, with 19 bases between them. Germline CDR1 and CDR2: SNHLY and FYNNEI. CDR3 length: 16 amino acids.